Listed below are T cell receptor beta chains from one sample, sequenced in a study of molecular identifiers for immune sequencing clone quantification. TCRdb redid the calling of the PCR reads with MiXCR, one entry per CDR3 protein. In the table there are fewer than 350,000 distinct CDR3 sequences, 20% to 25% of which are singletons. The source material was naive CD8+ T cells from blood, with Jurkat cell RNA spiked in. The source of these receptors is a human donor in good health. Some libraries in this study had Jurkat cell RNA spiked in. CDR3s include the opening cysteine and the closing phenylalanine or tryptophan. D genes are given only for firm matches. The listing skips clone size in some rows; elsewhere it reads once, few, many or a size class.

size	D	J	V	DNA	CDR3
-	TRBD2	TRBJ2-5	TRBV10-3	TGTGCCATCAACCCTAGCGGCCCTGGAGAGACCCAGTACTTC	CAINPSGPGETQYF
many	-	TRBJ1-5	TRBV4-3	TGCGCCAGCAGCCAAAACAGGGACTATCAGCCCCAGCATTTT	CASSQNRDYQPQHF
many	-	TRBJ2-7	TRBV14	TGTGCCAGCAGCCAAAGACGTCATGTCTACGAGCAGTACTTC	CASSQRRHVYEQYF
many	-	TRBJ1-4	TRBV6-1	TGTGCCAGCAGGGAGGGCGAAAAACTGTTTTTT	CASREGEKLFF
-	TRBD1	TRBJ1-1	TRBV30	TGTGCCTGTTCCGGGTTAGGGGGCTTATATGAAGCTTTCTTT	CACSGLGGLYEAFF
-	-	TRBJ2-3	TRBV30	TGTGCCTGGAATGCGGGGTCTCTGACAGATACGCAGTATTTT	CAWNAGSLTDTQYF
few	-	TRBJ2-2	TRBV19	TGTGCCAGTACGGAGTACGGCACCGGGGAGCTGTTTTTT	CASTEYGTGELFF
many	-	TRBJ2-7	TRBV7-9	TGTGCCAGCAGCTTAGGGCAGGGGGGTTACGAGCAGTACTTC	CASSLGQGGYEQYF
many	-	TRBJ2-3	TRBV20-1	TGCAGTGCCGACCGCACGGGTAGCGGTGACACAGATACGCAGTATTTT	CSADRTGSGDTDTQYF
many	TRBD2	TRBJ2-5	TRBV6-6	TGTGCCAGCGGGGGGGGTTTTGAGACCCAGTACTTC	CASGGGFETQYF
many	-	TRBJ2-3	TRBV4-1	TGTGCCAGCAGTCAGGTTGGAGATACGCAGTATTTT	CASSQVGDTQYF
many	-	TRBJ2-3	TRBV7-6	TGTGCCAGCAGCTTGGTGGCGCGGTCCACAGATACGCAGTATTTT	CASSLVARSTDTQYF
many	-	TRBJ1-4	TRBV5-6	TGTGCCAGCAGCTTGCTGGGGGACATTAATGAAAAACTGTTTTTT	CASSLLGDINEKLFF
many	-	TRBJ2-7	TRBV28	TGTGCCAGCAGTTTTTATGGCAGGGCCTACGAGCAGTACTTC	CASSFYGRAYEQYF
many	-	TRBJ2-7	TRBV6-5	TGTGCCAGCAGTTACATTCACGGGGACTACGAGCAGTACTTC	CASSYIHGDYEQYF
many	-	TRBJ2-2	TRBV29-1	TGCAGCGTTGAAGGCCAGTACACCGGGGAGCTGTTTTTT	CSVEGQYTGELFF
many	-	TRBJ2-5	TRBV7-2	TGTGCCAGCAGCTCCCCCCGGACAGCCAAGGGGACCCAGTACTTC	CASSSPRTAKGTQYF
few	-	TRBJ1-2	TRBV4-3	TGCGCCAGCAGCCAAGATTGGGACGGAAATAACTATGGCTACACCTTC	CASSQDWDGNNYGYTF
few	-	TRBJ2-1	TRBV14	TGTGCCAGCAGCCCCTACCCCACGAATGAGCAGTTCTTC	CASSPYPTNEQFF
many	-	TRBJ2-5	TRBV13	TGTGCCAGCAGCCTCCGAGAGGCCCTGGAGACCCAGTACTTC	CASSLREALETQYF
-	-	TRBJ2-2	TRBV3-1	TGTGCCAGCAGCCAAGATGCCCAGATGTACGGGGAGCTGTTTTTT	CASSQDAQMYGELFF
many	TRBD2	TRBJ2-5	TRBV7-9	TGTGCCAGCAGCCCCCCGACTAGCGGGAGGGCCCAGGATGAGACCCAGTACTTC	CASSPPTSGRAQDETQYF
-	-	TRBJ2-1	TRBV10-3	TGTGCCATCAGTGAGTCGTCTAGCACAACAGATGAGCAGTTCTTC	CAISESSSTTDEQFF
-	-	TRBJ2-3	TRBV7-9	TGTGCCAGCAGCTCCTGGACAGTTACAGATACGCAGTATTTT	CASSSWTVTDTQYF
-	-	TRBJ1-6	TRBV7-9	TGTGCCAGCAGCCGGGTCTTACTTGGTTCACCCCTCCACTTT	CASSRVLLGSPLHF
many	-	TRBJ2-7	TRBV28	TGTGCCAGCAGTTTATCACCGGGCCCGTTCTCCTACGAGCAGTACTTC	CASSLSPGPFSYEQYF
many	-	TRBJ1-2	TRBV30	TGTGCCTGGAATTCGGGGACTGATGGCTACACCTTC	CAWNSGTDGYTF
many	TRBD2	TRBJ2-3	TRBV7-6	TGTGCCAGCAGCTTCCACGCGCCTAGAACGGGAGGGCCGGGGAGCACAGATACGCAGTATTTT	CASSFHAPRTGGPGSTDTQYF
many	-	TRBJ1-1	TRBV20-1	TGCAGTGCTAGAGATTTCAGGGCGGTGAACACTGAAGCTTTCTTT	CSARDFRAVNTEAFF
-	-	TRBJ2-5	TRBV20-1	TGCAGTGCTAGACCCCTCGGACAGCCTGAGGGGACCCAGTACTTC	CSARPLGQPEGTQYF
many	TRBD2	TRBJ2-7	TRBV12-3/TRBV12-4	TGTGCCAGCAGTTTACTAGCGGGAGTCTGGGAGCAGTACTTC	CASSLLAGVWEQYF
many	-	TRBJ2-7	TRBV14	TGTGCCAGCAGCCAAGATGGTCCGGCGGGCGAGCAGTACTTC	CASSQDGPAGEQYF
many	TRBD1	TRBJ1-5	TRBV28	TGTGCCAGCAGTACGGACAGGGCGATTGAGGGCAATCAGCCCCAGCATTTT	CASSTDRAIEGNQPQHF
many	TRBD2	TRBJ2-3	TRBV5-6	TGTGCCAGCAGCTTGGAGGTGACTAGCGGAGATACGCAGTATTTT	CASSLEVTSGDTQYF
few	-	TRBJ1-5	TRBV30	TGTGCCTGGAGTGATGGCCATGGGGCGGATCAGCCCCAGCATTTT	CAWSDGHGADQPQHF
many	-	TRBJ2-7	TRBV30	TGTGCCTGGAGTGGGACGTCAGTCTACGAGCAGTACTTC	CAWSGTSVYEQYF
many	-	TRBJ1-1	TRBV5-4	TGTGCCAGCAGTTCAGGAATAACTGAAGCTTTCTTT	CASSSGITEAFF
many	-	TRBJ2-7	TRBV29-1	TGCAGCGTTGCGGGGACTCAAGGCTACGAGCAGTACTTC	CSVAGTQGYEQYF
many	TRBD2	TRBJ2-7	TRBV4-2	TGTGCCAGCAGCGGCCTCGCGGGAGTTTCCCACGAGCAGTACTTC	CASSGLAGVSHEQYF
many	TRBD1	TRBJ1-5	TRBV24-1	TGTGCCACCAGTGATTCACCGGGACAGCGATATAGCAATCAGCCCCAGCATTTT	CATSDSPGQRYSNQPQHF
many	-	TRBJ1-4	TRBV3-1	TGTGCCAGCAGCCCCTATGGGGGAAAACTGTTTTTT	CASSPYGGKLFF
-	-	TRBJ1-2	TRBV12-3/TRBV12-4	TGTGCCAGCACCGGGGAAGTTGGGCGGGGGTCGGCCTATGGCTACACCTTC	CASTGEVGRGSAYGYTF
many	-	TRBJ2-7	TRBV7-9	TGTGCCAGCAGCTTAGGCGGACAGTCCTACGAGCAGTACTTC	CASSLGGQSYEQYF
-	-	TRBJ2-1	TRBV20-1	TGCAGTGCTAGAGATGTAGGGGGAATAAGCTACAATGAGCAGTTCTTC	CSARDVGGISYNEQFF
many	-	TRBJ2-3	TRBV9	TGTGCCAGCAGCGTAGTTGGTAGCACAGATACGCAGTATTTT	CASSVVGSTDTQYF
few	-	TRBJ2-7	TRBV9	TGTGCCAGCAGCGTAGCTGAAGGGCCCTCCTACGAGCAGTACTTC	CASSVAEGPSYEQYF
many	TRBD1	TRBJ2-1	TRBV24-1	TGTGCCACCAGTCTGACAGGGTTTCCCTACAATGAGCAGTTCTTC	CATSLTGFPYNEQFF
many	TRBD1	TRBJ2-3	TRBV29-1	TGCAGCCTCTTTACGGGGACAGGGATTGATACGCAGTATTTT	CSLFTGTGIDTQYF
many	-	TRBJ2-2	TRBV14	TGTGCCAGCAGCCAAGTCTACCCCACCGGGGAGCTGTTTTTT	CASSQVYPTGELFF
many	-	TRBJ1-2	TRBV15	TGTGCCACCAGCAGAGAAAGGGGAGCTAACTATGGCTACACCTTC	CATSRERGANYGYTF
few	TRBD1	TRBJ1-6	TRBV10-3	TGTGCCATCAGCTCGACAGGGCTCTACGGGAATTCACCCCGCCACTTT	CAISSTGLYGNSPRHF
few	TRBD1	TRBJ2-7	TRBV6-6	TGTGCCAGCAGCCGGACAGGGGCGGATTCATACGAGCAGTACTTC	CASSRTGADSYEQYF
many	-	TRBJ1-4	TRBV28	TGTGCCAGCAGTGTGGACACCGCAACTAATGAAAAACTGTTTTTT	CASSVDTATNEKLFF